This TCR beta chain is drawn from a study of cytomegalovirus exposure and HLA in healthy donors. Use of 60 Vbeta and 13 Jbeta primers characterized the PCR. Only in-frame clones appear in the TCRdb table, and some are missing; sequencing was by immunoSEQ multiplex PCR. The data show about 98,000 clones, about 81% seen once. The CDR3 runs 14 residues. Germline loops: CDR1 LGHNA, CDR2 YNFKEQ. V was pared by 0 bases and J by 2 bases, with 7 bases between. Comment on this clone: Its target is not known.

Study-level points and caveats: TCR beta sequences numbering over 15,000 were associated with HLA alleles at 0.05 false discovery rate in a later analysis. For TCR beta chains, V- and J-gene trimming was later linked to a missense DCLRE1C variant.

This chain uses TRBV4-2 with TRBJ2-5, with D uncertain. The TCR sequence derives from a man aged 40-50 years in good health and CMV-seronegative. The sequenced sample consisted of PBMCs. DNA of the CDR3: TGTGCCAGCAGCCAAGATGTGGCACAAGAGACCCAGTACTTC. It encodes CASSQDVAQETQYF.